The 20 T cell receptor beta chains reported below all come from one sample, sequenced in a study of Tregs in tolerant kidney transplant recipients. Generated by immunoSEQ multiplex PCR, the TCRdb table keeps only in-frame clones and is missing some. The data contain about 94,000 clones, 93% of them singletons. The specimen was CD4+ T cells from blood, collected before the transplant. The receptors were gathered from a human donor who received a combined kidney and bone marrow transplant.

This chain connects TRBV19 to TRBJ1-6, with 7 positions matching TRBD1. J was trimmed by 7 bases and V by 4 bases; bases with no gene match: 10. Germline CDR1 LNHDA, CDR2 SQIVND (reference sequence). This CDR3 contains 16 residues. CDR3 in DNA: TGTGCCAGTAGTAGACAGGGAGTGAGTTCCAATTCACCCCTCCACTTT. Translation gives CASSRQGVSSNSPLHF.

The chain combines TRBV29-1 with TRBJ2-7, with 12 bases lining up with TRBD2. The CDR3 totals 13 residues. V lost 6 bases to trimming and J lost 6 bases; unmatched junction nucleotides: 6. The germline V gene encodes CDR1 SQVTM and CDR2 ANQGSEA. Here the CDR3 reads CSVDGLAGSEQYF. In DNA form, the CDR3 reads TGCAGCGTCGACGGACTAGCGGGAAGCGAGCAGTACTTC.

The chain employs TRBV13 and TRBJ2-5; 9 bases line up with TRBD1. The DNA end favors TRBJ2-7, so the J call may be wrong. The germline gives CDR1 PRHDT, CDR2 FYEKMQ (reference sequence). There are 15 residues in the CDR3. The CDR3 coding sequence is TGTGCCAGCAGCTTACTCCCGGGACAGGGTAACGAGCAGTACTTC. This gives the protein CASSLLPGQGNEQYF.

The chain is built from TRBV19 and TRBJ2-1; D may be TRBD2 (5 bases). The germline CDR1 and CDR2 sequences are LNHDA and SQIVND (reference sequence). V dropped 4 bases and J dropped 2 bases, with 9 bases sitting between them. This CDR3 has 14 residues. Here the CDR3 reads CASSTGSTYNEQFF. Here the CDR3 DNA reads TGTGCCAGTAGTACGGGGTCCACCTACAATGAGCAGTTCTTC.

About this clone: Other DNA variants within this sample encode the same CDR3. The J gene is TRBJ2-1, the V gene TRBV5-1; maybe TRBD2 (6 bases). The V end lost 0 bases, the J end lost 0 bases, and 7 bases lay between the germline ends. This CDR3 has 15 residues. Germline V gene lookup returns CDR1 SGHRS and CDR2 YFSETQ. For the CDR3, the DNA is TGCGCCAGCAGCTTGGTCGGGGGCTCCTACAATGAGCAGTTCTTC. The encoded protein is CASSLVGGSYNEQFF.

The V gene is TRBV4-3, the J gene TRBJ2-1; 9 bases map to TRBD2. CDR1 is LGHNA and CDR2 is YSLEER in the germline V gene. Trimming took 4 bases from V and 9 from J; bases not matched to a gene: 10. CDR3 length equals 15 residues. CDR3 bases: TGCGCCAGCAGCCGGTCTAGCGGGAATCTCGGTGAGCAGTTCTTC. It specifies CASSRSSGNLGEQFF.

The V and J genes are TRBV25-1 and TRBJ2-1; perhaps TRBD2 as D (6 bases). The ends were cut back, 0 bases at V and 0 bases at J, with 15 bases in the middle. From germline, CDR1 is MGHDK and CDR2 SYGVNS. The CDR3 has 18 residues. DNA of the CDR3: TGTGCCAGCAGTGAATATGGGTCCGGGGGAGGCTCCTACAATGAGCAGTTCTTC. This translates into CASSEYGSGGGSYNEQFF.

The chain joins TRBV2 to TRBJ1-5; no definite D call. The length of the CDR3 is 15 residues. The germline V and J ends were trimmed by 0 bases and 0 bases, with 6 bases remaining between them. Germline V gives CDR1 SNHLY, CDR2 FYNNEI. Here the CDR3 reads CASSEALYSNQPQHF. The CDR3 DNA reads as TGTGCCAGCAGTGAAGCGCTCTATAGCAATCAGCCCCAGCATTTT.

V is TRBV7-2 and J is TRBJ2-7; D is ambiguous. The germline CDR1 and CDR2 sequences are SGHTA and FQGNSA. The germline V and J ends were trimmed by 6 bases and 4 bases, with 7 bases remaining between them. The CDR3 runs to 11 residues. The CDR3 sequence is CASSLLYEQYF. The CDR3 DNA sequence: TGTGCCAGCAGTCTCCTGTACGAGCAGTACTTC.

This chain joins TRBV4-3 and TRBJ2-1, with a possible D match to TRBD2 (6 bases). V was trimmed by 0 bases and J by 6 bases, leaving 15 bases between them. The CDR3 runs 16 residues. The germline gives CDR1 LGHNA, CDR2 YSLEER. This chain's CDR3 is CASSQEPPRRGNEQFF. As DNA, the CDR3 is TGCGCCAGCAGCCAAGAACCGCCTAGGAGGGGCAATGAGCAGTTCTTC.

The CDR3 DNA sequence: TGTGCCAGCAGGACCCCGGGACTAAGGGAACTTAAGCAGTACTTC. Protein: CASRTPGLRELKQYF. The chain links TRBV6-1 to TRBJ2-7; the match to TRBD2 covers 7 bases. V lost 6 bases to trimming and J lost 8 bases; unmatched junction nucleotides: 16. This CDR3 comprises 15 residues. Germline-derived CDR1 and CDR2 are MNHNS and SASEGT.

This sequence joins TRBV29-1 and TRBJ2-3, with 9 bases fitting TRBD1. CDR1 and CDR2 from the germline V gene are SQVTM and ANQGSEA. J gave up 4 bases and V 7 bases, and 6 bases lay outside the gene matches. There are 13 residues in the CDR3. DNA of the CDR3: TGCAGCGCCCGTACAGGGGGCCCAGATACGCAGTATTTT. Its protein is CSARTGGPDTQYF.

This clone was counted a single time. The chain has TRBV9 and TRBJ2-1; 8 bases are shared with TRBD2. This CDR3 contains 14 residues. Germline assignment: CDR1 SGDLS and CDR2 YYNGEE. J gave up 4 bases and V 5 bases, and 5 bases lay outside the gene matches. The CDR3 DNA reads as TGTGCCAGCAGTAGCGGGGCAATATACAATGAGCAGTTCTTC. Translating gives CASSSGAIYNEQFF.

This clone was recorded once. The chain joins TRBV27 to TRBJ2-2, with D perhaps matching TRBD1 (6 bases). The CDR3 consists of 18 residues. Germline V gene sequence: CDR1 MNHEY, CDR2 SMNVEV (reference sequence). V gave up 1 base and J gave up 2 bases, with 17 bases separating them. This CDR3 reads CASSLWGRGSPNTGELFF. The CDR3 region has the DNA TGTGCCAGCAGTTTATGGGGCAGGGGTAGTCCCAACACCGGGGAGCTGTTTTTT.

The chain is built from TRBV5-1 and TRBJ2-3, with unresolved D. There are 15 residues in the CDR3. CDR1 is SGHRS and CDR2 is YFSETQ in the germline V gene. Deletions cut 2 bases from V and 0 bases from J, with 10 bases between. The CDR3 loop is CASSFGHSSTDTQYF. CDR3 in DNA: TGCGCCAGCAGCTTTGGCCATTCTAGCACAGATACGCAGTATTTT.

The chain has TRBV5-1 and TRBJ1-3; 7 bases match TRBD1. Germline trimming cut 4 bases from V and 3 bases from J; bases unmatched to any gene: 4. This CDR3 comprises 14 residues. Germline V CDR1 and CDR2: SGHRS, YFSETQ. The CDR3, as DNA: TGCGCCAGCAGCCTCGGGACAGATGGAAACACCATATATTTT. This sequence encodes CASSLGTDGNTIYF. Drawing the rest from reference TRBV5-1 and TRBJ1-3, the complete variable domain is KAGVTQTPRYLIKTRGQQVTLSCSPISGHRSVSWYQQTPGQGLQFLFEYFSETQRNKGNFPGRFSGRQFSNSRSEMNVSTLELGDSALYLCASSLGTDGNTIYFGEGSWLTVV.

The J gene is TRBJ1-1, the V gene TRBV6-6; D gene unclear. Germline V lookup: CDR1 MNHNY, CDR2 SVGAGI (reference sequence). V was cut by 4 bases and J by 1 base, with 10 bases left in between. This CDR3 spans 14 amino acids. The CDR3 reads CASSLATGNTEAFF. Here the CDR3 DNA reads TGTGCCAGCAGTTTGGCGACGGGGAACACTGAAGCTTTCTTT.

V gene TRBV4-2 combines with J gene TRBJ2-1; 9 bases map to TRBD2. V lost 1 base to trimming and J lost 2 bases; unmatched junction nucleotides: 3. CDR1 and CDR2 (germline): LGHNA, YNFKEQ. The CDR3 covers 16 residues. CDR3 in DNA: TGTGCCAGCAGCCAAGGACTAGCGGCAACCTACAATGAGCAGTTCTTC. It codes for CASSQGLAATYNEQFF.

The chain recombines TRBV28 with TRBJ1-5; 7 bases match TRBD1. V shed 5 bases and J 6 bases; nucleotides not matched to a gene: 13. The germline gives CDR1 MDHEN, CDR2 SYDVKM. CDR3 length equals 16 residues. In nucleotides, the CDR3 is TGTGCCAGCAGTGCACCCCGACAGGGTGGGACTCAGCCCCAGCATTTT. Its protein product is CASSAPRQGGTQPQHF.

This chain links TRBV7-3 with TRBJ2-3; 7 nucleotides agree with TRBD2. Losses at the gene ends were 5 bases for V and 2 bases for J; bases not matched to a gene: 13. Germline V gene lookup returns CDR1 SGHTA and CDR2 FQGTGA. This CDR3 is 17 amino acids long. CDR3 sequence reads: CASSQYTSAGYTDTQYF. The DNA of the CDR3 is TGTGCCAGCAGCCAATATACTAGCGCAGGCTACACAGATACGCAGTATTTT. The full variable domain, in which reference TRBV7-3 and TRBJ2-3 provide the parts outside the CDR3, is GAGVSQTPSNKVTEKGKYVELRCDPISGHTALYWYRQSLGQGPEFLIYFQGTGAADDSGLPNDRFFAVRPEGSVSTLKIQRTERGDSAVYLCASSQYTSAGYTDTQYFGPGTRLTVL.